Given below is one T cell receptor beta chain in context. The sample originates from a study of shared clonotypes between healthy human individuals. Per the original data handling: ImmunoSEQ junction-only sequences lacked quality scores, so their filtering differed. Produced via immunoSEQ multiplex PCR; TCRdb's table is partial and in-frame only. That table gives V, J and clone size, and the DNA gave D and trimming. The sample includes some 87,000 clones, 68% of them seen just once. V trimming: 3 bases; J trimming: 6 bases; junction bases outside the gene matches: 9. Germline V lookup: CDR1 SEHNR, CDR2 FQNEAQ (reference sequence). The CDR3 length is 15 residues. Each CD8 memory set brought CD45RO+ cells together with CCR7-negative CD45RA+ TemRA cells.

The chain joins TRBV7-9 to TRBJ2-3; 7 bases line up with TRBD2. This TCR derives from a man aged 25 to 40 in good health. Sequencing was carried out using memory CD8+ T cells sorted from blood. The subset denotes: CD45RO+ cells pooled with CCR7-negative TemRA cells. Written as DNA, the CDR3 is TGTGCCAGCAGCTTTTGGGGAGGGCAGAATGATACGCAGTATTTT. It specifies CASSFWGGQNDTQYF.